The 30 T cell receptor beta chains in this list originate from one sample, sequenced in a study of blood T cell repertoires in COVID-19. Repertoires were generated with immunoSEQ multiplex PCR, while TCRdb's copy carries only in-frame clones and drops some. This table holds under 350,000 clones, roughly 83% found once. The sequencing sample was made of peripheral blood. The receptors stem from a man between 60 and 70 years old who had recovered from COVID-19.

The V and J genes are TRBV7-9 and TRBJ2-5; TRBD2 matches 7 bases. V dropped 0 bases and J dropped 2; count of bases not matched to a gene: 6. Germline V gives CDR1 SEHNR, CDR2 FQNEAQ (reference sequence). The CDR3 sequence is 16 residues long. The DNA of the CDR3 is TGTGCCAGCAGCTTAGCGGTAGCTAGCGGACAAGAGACCCAGTACTTC. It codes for CASSLAVASGQETQYF.

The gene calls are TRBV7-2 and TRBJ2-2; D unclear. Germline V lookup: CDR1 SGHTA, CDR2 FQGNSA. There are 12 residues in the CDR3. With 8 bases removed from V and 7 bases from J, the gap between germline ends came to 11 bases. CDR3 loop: CASGTAGGELFF. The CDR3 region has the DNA TGTGCCAGCGGTACGGCAGGCGGGGAGCTGTTTTTT.

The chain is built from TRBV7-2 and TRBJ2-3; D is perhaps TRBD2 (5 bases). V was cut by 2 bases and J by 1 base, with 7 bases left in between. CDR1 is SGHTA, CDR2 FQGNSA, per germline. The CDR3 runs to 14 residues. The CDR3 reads CASSLTGGTDTQYF. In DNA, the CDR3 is TGTGCCAGCAGCTTAACCGGGGGCACAGATACGCAGTATTTT.

CDR3 coding DNA: TGTGCCAGCAGCTATGCGGGAGGCGTAGGCAATGAGCAGTTCTTC. Protein product: CASSYAGGVGNEQFF. This chain joins TRBV5-6 and TRBJ2-1, with 8 bases identical to TRBD2. The CDR3 covers 15 residues. With 3 bases clipped from V and 6 bases from J, the junction kept 8 bases outside the gene matches. In germline, CDR1 is SGHDT, CDR2 YYEEEE.

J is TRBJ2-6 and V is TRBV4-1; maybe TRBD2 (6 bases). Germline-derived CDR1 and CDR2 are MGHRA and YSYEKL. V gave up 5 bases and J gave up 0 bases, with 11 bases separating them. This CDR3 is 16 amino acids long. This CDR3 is CASSEKAGSGANVLTF. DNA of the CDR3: TGCGCCAGCAGCGAAAAAGCGGGCTCTGGGGCCAACGTCCTGACTTTC.

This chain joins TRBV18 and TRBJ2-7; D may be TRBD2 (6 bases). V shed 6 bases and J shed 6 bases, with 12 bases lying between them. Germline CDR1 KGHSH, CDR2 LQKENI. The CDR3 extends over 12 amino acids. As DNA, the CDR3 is TGTGCCAGCTCCCCGACTAGATCCGAGCAGTACTTC. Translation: CASSPTRSEQYF.

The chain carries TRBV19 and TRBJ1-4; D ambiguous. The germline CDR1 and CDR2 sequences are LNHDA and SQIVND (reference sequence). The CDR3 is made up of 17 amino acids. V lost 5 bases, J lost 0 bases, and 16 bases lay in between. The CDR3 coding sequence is TGTGCCAGTAGTCCGCCTGCTTGGGGAGCAACTAATGAAAAACTGTTTTTT. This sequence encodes CASSPPAWGATNEKLFF.

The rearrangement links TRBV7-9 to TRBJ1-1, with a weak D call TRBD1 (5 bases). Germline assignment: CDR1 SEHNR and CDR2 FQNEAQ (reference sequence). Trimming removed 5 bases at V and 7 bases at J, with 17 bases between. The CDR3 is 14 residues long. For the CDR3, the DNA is TGTGCCAGCAGCCTCCTTAGCCAGGGTTTTGAAGCTTTCTTT. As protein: CASSLLSQGFEAFF.

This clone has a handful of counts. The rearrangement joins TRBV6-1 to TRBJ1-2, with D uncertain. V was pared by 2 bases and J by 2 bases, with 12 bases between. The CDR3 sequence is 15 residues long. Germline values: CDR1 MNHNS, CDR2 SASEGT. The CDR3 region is CASSELAGANYGYTF. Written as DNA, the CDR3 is TGTGCCAGCAGTGAACTTGCGGGCGCGAACTATGGCTACACCTTC.

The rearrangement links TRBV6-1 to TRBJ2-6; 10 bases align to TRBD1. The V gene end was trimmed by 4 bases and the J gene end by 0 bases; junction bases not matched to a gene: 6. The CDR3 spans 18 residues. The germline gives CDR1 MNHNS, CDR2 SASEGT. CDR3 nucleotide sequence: TGTGCCAGCAGTGCCCGGACAGGGGGTAGCTCTGGGGCCAACGTCCTGACTTTC. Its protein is CASSARTGGSSGANVLTF.

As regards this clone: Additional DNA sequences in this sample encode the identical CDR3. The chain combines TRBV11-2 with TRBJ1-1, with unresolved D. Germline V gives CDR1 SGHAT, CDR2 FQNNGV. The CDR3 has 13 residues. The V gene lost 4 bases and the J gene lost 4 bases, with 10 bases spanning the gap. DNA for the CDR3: TGTGCCAGCAGCTCGCTTCGGGGCACTGAAGCTTTCTTT. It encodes CASSSLRGTEAFF.

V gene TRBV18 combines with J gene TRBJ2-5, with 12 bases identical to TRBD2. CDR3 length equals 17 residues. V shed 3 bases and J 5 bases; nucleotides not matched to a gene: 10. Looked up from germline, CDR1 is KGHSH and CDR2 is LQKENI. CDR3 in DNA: TGTGCCAGCTCACCCAAGACTAGCGGGGGCTCCGCGGAGACCCAGTACTTC. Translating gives CASSPKTSGGSAETQYF.

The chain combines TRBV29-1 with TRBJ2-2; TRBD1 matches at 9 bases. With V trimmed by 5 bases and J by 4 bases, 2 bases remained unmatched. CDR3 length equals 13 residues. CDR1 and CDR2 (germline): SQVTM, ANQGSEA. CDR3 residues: CSVTTGGTGELFF. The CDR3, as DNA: TGCAGCGTTACGACAGGGGGCACCGGGGAGCTGTTTTTT.

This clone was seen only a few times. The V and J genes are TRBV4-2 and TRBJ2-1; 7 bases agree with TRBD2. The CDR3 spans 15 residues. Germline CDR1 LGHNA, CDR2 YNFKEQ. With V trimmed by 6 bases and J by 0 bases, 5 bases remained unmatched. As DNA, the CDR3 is TGTGCCAGCAGTCGCTCGGGGGGCTCCTACAATGAGCAGTTCTTC. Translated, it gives CASSRSGGSYNEQFF.

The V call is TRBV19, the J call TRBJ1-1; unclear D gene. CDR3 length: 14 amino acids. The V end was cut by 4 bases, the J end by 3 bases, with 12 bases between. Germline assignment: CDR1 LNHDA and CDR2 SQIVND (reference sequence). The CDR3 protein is CASSKAGIYTEAFF. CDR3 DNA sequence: TGTGCCAGTAGTAAAGCCGGGATCTACACTGAAGCTTTCTTT.

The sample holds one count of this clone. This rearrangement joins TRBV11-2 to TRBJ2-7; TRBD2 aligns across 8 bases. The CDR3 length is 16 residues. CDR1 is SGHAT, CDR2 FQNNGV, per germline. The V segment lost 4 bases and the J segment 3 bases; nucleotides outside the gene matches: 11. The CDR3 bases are TGTGCCAGCAGCTCCACCTCGGGGGGGCGAGACTACGAGCAGTACTTC. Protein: CASSSTSGGRDYEQYF.

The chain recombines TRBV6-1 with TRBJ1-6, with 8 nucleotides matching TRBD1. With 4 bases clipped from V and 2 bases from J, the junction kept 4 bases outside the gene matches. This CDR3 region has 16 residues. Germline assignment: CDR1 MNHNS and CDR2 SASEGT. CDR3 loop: CASSAGQGTYNSPLHF. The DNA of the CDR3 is TGTGCCAGCAGTGCCGGACAGGGAACCTATAATTCACCCCTCCACTTT.

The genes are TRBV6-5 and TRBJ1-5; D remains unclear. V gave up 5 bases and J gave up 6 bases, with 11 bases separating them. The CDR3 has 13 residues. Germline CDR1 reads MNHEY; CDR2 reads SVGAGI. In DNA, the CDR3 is TGTGCCAGCAGTCAATGGGAGGGTCAGCCCCAGCATTTT. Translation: CASSQWEGQPQHF.

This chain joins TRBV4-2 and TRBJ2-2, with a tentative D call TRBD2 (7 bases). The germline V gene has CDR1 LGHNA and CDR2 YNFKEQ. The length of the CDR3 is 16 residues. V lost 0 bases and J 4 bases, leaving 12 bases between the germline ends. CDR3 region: CASSQEGGGRTGELFF. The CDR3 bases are TGTGCCAGCAGCCAAGAGGGGGGGGGCCGCACCGGGGAGCTGTTTTTT.

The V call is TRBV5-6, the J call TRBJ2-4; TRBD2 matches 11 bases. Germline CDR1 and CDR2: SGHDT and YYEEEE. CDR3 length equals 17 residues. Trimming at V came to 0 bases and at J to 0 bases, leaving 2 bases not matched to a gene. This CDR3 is CASSLDGLAGAKNIQYF. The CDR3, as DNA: TGTGCCAGCAGCTTGGATGGACTAGCGGGAGCCAAAAACATTCAGTACTTC.

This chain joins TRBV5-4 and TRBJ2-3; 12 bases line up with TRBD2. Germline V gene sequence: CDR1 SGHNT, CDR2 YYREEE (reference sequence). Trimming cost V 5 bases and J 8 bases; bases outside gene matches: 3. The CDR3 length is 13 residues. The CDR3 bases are TGTGCCAGCAGTTTACTAGCGGGAGGTACGCAGTATTTT. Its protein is CASSLLAGGTQYF.

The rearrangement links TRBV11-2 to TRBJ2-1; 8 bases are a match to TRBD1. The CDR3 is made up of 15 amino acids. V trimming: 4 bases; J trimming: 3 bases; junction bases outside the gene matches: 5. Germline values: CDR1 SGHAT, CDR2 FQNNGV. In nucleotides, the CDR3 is TGTGCCAGCAGCTCCGGACAGGGAAGCTACAATGAGCAGTTCTTC. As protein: CASSSGQGSYNEQFF.

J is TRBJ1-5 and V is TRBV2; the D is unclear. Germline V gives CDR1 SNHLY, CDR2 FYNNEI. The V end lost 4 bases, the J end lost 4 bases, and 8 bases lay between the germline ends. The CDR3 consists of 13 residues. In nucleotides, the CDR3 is TGTGCCAGCAGTGTCGAACTGAATCAGCCCCAGCATTTT. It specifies CASSVELNQPQHF.

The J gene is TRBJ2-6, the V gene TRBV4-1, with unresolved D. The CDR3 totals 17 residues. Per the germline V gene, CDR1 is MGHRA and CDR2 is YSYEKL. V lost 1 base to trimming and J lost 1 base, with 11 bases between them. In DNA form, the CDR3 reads TGCGCCAGCAGCCAAGCCCAGGTATTGTCTGGGGCCAACGTCCTGACTTTC. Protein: CASSQAQVLSGANVLTF.

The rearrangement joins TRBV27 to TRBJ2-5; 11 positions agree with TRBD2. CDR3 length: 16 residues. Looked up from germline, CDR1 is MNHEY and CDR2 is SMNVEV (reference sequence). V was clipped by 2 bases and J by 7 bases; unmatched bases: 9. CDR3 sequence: CASSLLAGGSLGTQYF. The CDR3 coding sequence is TGTGCCAGCAGTTTACTAGCGGGGGGATCTCTCGGGACCCAGTACTTC.

CDR3 loop: CASSSGRGPNTF. CDR3 sequence (DNA): TGCGCCAGCAGCTCCGGGCGGGGCCCCAACACTTTC. V and J are TRBV4-1 and TRBJ2-6, with a tentative D call TRBD2 (6 bases). V lost 5 bases to trimming and J lost 19 bases, with 18 bases between them. Germline V gene data show CDR1 as MGHRA and CDR2 as YSYEKL. The CDR3 has 12 residues.

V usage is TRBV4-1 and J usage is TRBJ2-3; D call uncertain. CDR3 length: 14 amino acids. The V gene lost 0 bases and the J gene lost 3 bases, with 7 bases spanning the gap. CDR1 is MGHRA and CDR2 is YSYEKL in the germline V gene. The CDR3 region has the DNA TGCGCCAGCAGCCAAGATGTCCGGACAGATACGCAGTATTTT. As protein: CASSQDVRTDTQYF.

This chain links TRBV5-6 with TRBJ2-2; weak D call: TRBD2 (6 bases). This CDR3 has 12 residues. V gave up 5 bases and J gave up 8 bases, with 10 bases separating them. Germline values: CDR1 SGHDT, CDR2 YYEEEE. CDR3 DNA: TGTGCCAGCAGGGGAGGCGCGGGGGAGCTGTTTTTT. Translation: CASRGGAGELFF.

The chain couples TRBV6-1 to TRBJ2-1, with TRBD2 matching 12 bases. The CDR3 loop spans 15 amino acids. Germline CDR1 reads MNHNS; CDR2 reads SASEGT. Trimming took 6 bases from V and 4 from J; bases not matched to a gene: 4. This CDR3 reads CASRTSGGSYNEQFF. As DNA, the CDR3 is TGTGCCAGCAGAACTAGCGGGGGGTCTTACAATGAGCAGTTCTTC.

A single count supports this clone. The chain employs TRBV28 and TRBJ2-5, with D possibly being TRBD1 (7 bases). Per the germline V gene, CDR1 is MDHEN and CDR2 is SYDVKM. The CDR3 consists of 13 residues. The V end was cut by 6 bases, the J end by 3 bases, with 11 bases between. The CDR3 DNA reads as TGTGCCAGCAGGCGGGACAGAAAAGAGACCCAGTACTTC. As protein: CASRRDRKETQYF.